The rows below give T cell receptor beta chains drawn from one sample of a study of blood T cell repertoires in COVID-19. The repertoire was sequenced with immunoSEQ multiplex PCR; TCRdb's copy has only in-frame clones and lacks some. The table records roughly 76,000 clones, roughly 74% of them present only once. Sequencing was performed on peripheral blood. The receptors come from a human donor in a cohort sampled during active COVID-19. The CDR3 runs from the conserved cysteine through the conserved F or W. A D gene is named only where the DNA matches it firmly. A clone size is listed for some rows: how often the clone was seen (once, few, many), or a class if it is expanded.

v_gene: TRBV5-4; abundance: -; d_gene: -; j_gene: TRBJ2-1; CDR3nt: TGTGCCGGCAGCTTCGACAATGAGCAGTTCTTC; CDR3aa: CAGSFDNEQFF
v_gene: TRBV7-2; abundance: -; d_gene: TRBD1; j_gene: TRBJ1-2; CDR3nt: TGTGCCAGCAGCATCGACAGGGGTGACGGCTACACCTTC; CDR3aa: CASSIDRGDGYTF
v_gene: TRBV19; abundance: -; d_gene: TRBD2; j_gene: TRBJ2-7; CDR3nt: TGTGCCAGTAGTAGATTACTAGCGGGAGGTACCTACGAGCAGTACTTC; CDR3aa: CASSRLLAGGTYEQYF
v_gene: TRBV3-1/TRBV3-2; abundance: -; d_gene: -; j_gene: TRBJ1-3; CDR3nt: TGTGCCAGCAGCCAAACCCAGGGAAACACCATATATTTT; CDR3aa: CASSQTQGNTIYF
v_gene: TRBV5-5; abundance: -; d_gene: -; j_gene: TRBJ1-5; CDR3nt: TGTGCCAGCAGCTTGGCCGCGGGGTTCAATAGCAATCAGCCCCAGCATTTT; CDR3aa: CASSLAAGFNSNQPQHF
v_gene: TRBV5-1; abundance: few; d_gene: -; j_gene: TRBJ2-2; CDR3nt: TGCGCCAGCAGACCGGGACAAGAGGCCGGGGAGCTGTTTTTT; CDR3aa: CASRPGQEAGELFF
v_gene: TRBV6-6; abundance: -; d_gene: -; j_gene: TRBJ1-1; CDR3nt: TGTGCCAGCAGTTACAGGGGTTGGACTGAAGCTTTCTTT; CDR3aa: CASSYRGWTEAFF
v_gene: TRBV4-3; abundance: -; d_gene: TRBD2; j_gene: TRBJ2-1; CDR3nt: TGCGCCAGCAGCTCTCAGGGGGCTAGCGGGGGCAATGAGCAGTTCTTC; CDR3aa: CASSSQGASGGNEQFF
v_gene: TRBV19; abundance: -; d_gene: -; j_gene: TRBJ1-2; CDR3nt: TGTGCCAGTAGTATATCGTGGACAGACAACTATGGCTACACCTTC; CDR3aa: CASSISWTDNYGYTF
v_gene: TRBV23-1; abundance: -; d_gene: -; j_gene: TRBJ2-5; CDR3nt: TGCGCCAGCAGTCAACCAGGGGTCACTAGTGTAGAGACCCAGTACTTC; CDR3aa: CASSQPGVTSVETQYF
v_gene: TRBV10-2; abundance: -; d_gene: -; j_gene: TRBJ2-7; CDR3nt: TGCGCCAGCTTACAGGGCTCGGGGCACGAGCAGTACTTC; CDR3aa: CASLQGSGHEQYF
v_gene: TRBV7-2; abundance: -; d_gene: TRBD2; j_gene: TRBJ2-7; CDR3nt: TGTGCCAGCAGCCCACCGGGACTAGCTGGTTACGAGCAGTACTTC; CDR3aa: CASSPPGLAGYEQYF
v_gene: TRBV29-1; abundance: few; d_gene: -; j_gene: TRBJ2-3; CDR3nt: TGCAGCGAGACTAGAGGCACAGATACGCAGTATTTT; CDR3aa: CSETRGTDTQYF
v_gene: TRBV21-1; abundance: -; d_gene: -; j_gene: TRBJ2-4; CDR3nt: TGTGCCAGCAGCACCGCGGGTATGGTGCGGGACATTCAGTACTTC; CDR3aa: CASSTAGMVRDIQYF
v_gene: TRBV2; abundance: few; d_gene: -; j_gene: TRBJ2-1; CDR3nt: TGTGCCAGCAGATTAGTGGTAGCCTACAATGAGCAGTTCTTC; CDR3aa: CASRLVVAYNEQFF
v_gene: TRBV5-6; abundance: -; d_gene: -; j_gene: TRBJ2-7; CDR3nt: TGTGCCAGCAGTTCACCTAGGCCCCCCTACGAGCAGTACTTC; CDR3aa: CASSSPRPPYEQYF
v_gene: TRBV14; abundance: -; d_gene: TRBD1; j_gene: TRBJ1-2; CDR3nt: TGTGCCAGCAGCCCGCTTACTACAGGGGTCAACTATGGCTACACCTTC; CDR3aa: CASSPLTTGVNYGYTF
v_gene: TRBV10-2; abundance: -; d_gene: TRBD2; j_gene: TRBJ2-7; CDR3nt: TGCGCCAGCAGGGTAGGAACTAGCGGCTACGAGCAGTACTTC; CDR3aa: CASRVGTSGYEQYF
v_gene: TRBV19; abundance: few; d_gene: TRBD1; j_gene: TRBJ1-2; CDR3nt: TGTGCCAGTCAACCCGACAGGGGCGATGGCTACACCTTC; CDR3aa: CASQPDRGDGYTF
v_gene: TRBV7-2; abundance: -; d_gene: -; j_gene: TRBJ1-5; CDR3nt: TGTGCCAGCAGCTTAGCGGGGGCTCAGCCCCAGCATTTT; CDR3aa: CASSLAGAQPQHF
v_gene: TRBV11-2; abundance: -; d_gene: -; j_gene: TRBJ2-6; CDR3nt: TGTGCCAGCAGCTTTCCCACGGTGGGGGCCGGGGCCAACGTCCTGACTTTC; CDR3aa: CASSFPTVGAGANVLTF
v_gene: TRBV6-1; abundance: -; d_gene: TRBD2; j_gene: TRBJ2-3; CDR3nt: TGTGCCAGCAGTGGGCCGCGTACTAGCGGAGGGGCAGATACGCAGTATTTT; CDR3aa: CASSGPRTSGGADTQYF
v_gene: TRBV29-1; abundance: -; d_gene: TRBD2; j_gene: TRBJ2-7; CDR3nt: TGCAGCGTTCAGCGGGAAGGTGGATCGCGGATGGTCTACGAGCAGTACTTC; CDR3aa: CSVQREGGSRMVYEQYF
v_gene: TRBV19; abundance: few; d_gene: -; j_gene: TRBJ1-2; CDR3nt: TGTGCCAGTAGTCCCGAAAGCGGGTTCCACTATGGCTACACCTTC; CDR3aa: CASSPESGFHYGYTF
v_gene: TRBV6-5; abundance: -; d_gene: TRBD1; j_gene: TRBJ1-6; CDR3nt: TGTGCCAGCGGGACCTGGACAGGGAATAATTCACCCCTCCACTTT; CDR3aa: CASGTWTGNNSPLHF
v_gene: TRBV6-2/TRBV6-3; abundance: -; d_gene: TRBD1; j_gene: TRBJ1-2; CDR3nt: TGTGCCAGCAGTTACCCCGGACAGGGGTATGGCTACACCTTC; CDR3aa: CASSYPGQGYGYTF
v_gene: TRBV5-1; abundance: -; d_gene: TRBD2; j_gene: TRBJ2-7; CDR3nt: TGCGCCAGCAGCTTGGCAGTGAGTGGGGAGGGCGAGCAGTACTTC; CDR3aa: CASSLAVSGEGEQYF
v_gene: TRBV28; abundance: -; d_gene: -; j_gene: TRBJ1-1; CDR3nt: TGTGCCAGCAGTTCCCCCGGGGGTTGGAACACTGAAGCTTTCTTT; CDR3aa: CASSSPGGWNTEAFF
v_gene: TRBV7-8; abundance: -; d_gene: -; j_gene: TRBJ1-4; CDR3nt: TGTGCCAGCAGCTTAGCCGCGATTAATGAAAAACTGTTTTTT; CDR3aa: CASSLAAINEKLFF
v_gene: TRBV10-1; abundance: -; d_gene: -; j_gene: TRBJ1-3; CDR3nt: TGCGCCAGCAGTCCCTCGGTGGGAAACACCATATATTTT; CDR3aa: CASSPSVGNTIYF
v_gene: TRBV15; abundance: -; d_gene: -; j_gene: TRBJ2-7; CDR3nt: TGTGCCACCAGCAGGGACATACCCTACGAGCAGTACTTC; CDR3aa: CATSRDIPYEQYF
v_gene: TRBV6-6; abundance: -; d_gene: TRBD1; j_gene: TRBJ2-1; CDR3nt: TGTGCCAGCAGTTCGGGACAGTTGGAGCAGTTCTTC; CDR3aa: CASSSGQLEQFF
v_gene: TRBV11-2; abundance: -; d_gene: -; j_gene: TRBJ2-5; CDR3nt: TGTGCCAGCGGTTCAGCAGGGTTACTTCAAGAGACCCAGTACTTC; CDR3aa: CASGSAGLLQETQYF
v_gene: TRBV28; abundance: -; d_gene: -; j_gene: TRBJ1-3; CDR3nt: TGTGCCAGCAGTTCCCCGGGGGGGGCCTTAGCTGGAAACACCATATATTTT; CDR3aa: CASSSPGGALAGNTIYF
v_gene: TRBV12-3/TRBV12-4; abundance: once; d_gene: -; j_gene: TRBJ1-4; CDR3nt: TGTGCCAGCAGTTTTCTAGGGGATGAAAAACTGTTTTTT; CDR3aa: CASSFLGDEKLFF
v_gene: TRBV7-9; abundance: -; d_gene: -; j_gene: TRBJ2-1; CDR3nt: TGTGCCAGCAGCTTCAGAAGGGGTAGCTCCTACAATGAGCAGTTCTTC; CDR3aa: CASSFRRGSSYNEQFF
v_gene: TRBV6-5; abundance: -; d_gene: TRBD1; j_gene: TRBJ1-6; CDR3nt: TGTGCCAGCAGACCCGGGACAGGCGAAAATTCACCCCTCCACTTT; CDR3aa: CASRPGTGENSPLHF
v_gene: TRBV2; abundance: -; d_gene: TRBD2; j_gene: TRBJ2-1; CDR3nt: TGTGCCAGCCAATCGGGACTAGCGGGAGGCAATGAGCAGTTCTTC; CDR3aa: CASQSGLAGGNEQFF
v_gene: TRBV7-9; abundance: -; d_gene: -; j_gene: TRBJ1-3; CDR3nt: TGTGCCAGCAGCTTCGGGGGTTCCTCTGGAAACACCATATATTTT; CDR3aa: CASSFGGSSGNTIYF
v_gene: TRBV4-2; abundance: -; d_gene: -; j_gene: TRBJ2-5; CDR3nt: TGTGCCAGCAGCCAGGCCCAGACTACGTTAAAAGAGACCCAGTACTTC; CDR3aa: CASSQAQTTLKETQYF
v_gene: TRBV7-9; abundance: -; d_gene: TRBD1; j_gene: TRBJ1-5; CDR3nt: TGTGCCAGCAGCTACTACGCCCCGACAGGGGCGCATCAGCCCCAGCATTTT; CDR3aa: CASSYYAPTGAHQPQHF
v_gene: TRBV28; abundance: -; d_gene: -; j_gene: TRBJ2-7; CDR3nt: TGTGCCAGCAGTTTGCCCCGAGGGGGCTACGAGCAGTACTTC; CDR3aa: CASSLPRGGYEQYF
v_gene: TRBV3-1/TRBV3-2; abundance: -; d_gene: -; j_gene: TRBJ1-1; CDR3nt: TGTGCCAGCAGCCAAGGTGGACAGAACACTGAAGCTTTCTTT; CDR3aa: CASSQGGQNTEAFF
v_gene: TRBV7-9; abundance: -; d_gene: TRBD2; j_gene: TRBJ2-7; CDR3nt: TGTGCCAGCAGCCCGACTGGACTAGCGGCCTACGAGCAGTACTTC; CDR3aa: CASSPTGLAAYEQYF
v_gene: TRBV5-6; abundance: -; d_gene: TRBD2; j_gene: TRBJ2-2; CDR3nt: TGTGCCAGCAGCTTGGGACTAGCGGGCAAGGGCACCGGGGAGCTGTTTTTT; CDR3aa: CASSLGLAGKGTGELFF
v_gene: TRBV5-1; abundance: few; d_gene: TRBD2; j_gene: TRBJ2-3; CDR3nt: TGCGCCAGCAGCTCGGGACTAGCGGGAGGGAGGTTCACAGATACGCAGTATTTT; CDR3aa: CASSSGLAGGRFTDTQYF